This T cell receptor (beta chain) was sequenced for a study of cytomegalovirus exposure and HLA in healthy donors. Findings and caveats of the study: Roughly uniform depth of sequencing across donors was assumed in presence/absence analyses. There were 164 TCR beta chains listed as cytomegalovirus-associated.

The study sampled nominally healthy donors, though unrecorded immune exposures were likely. PCR involved 60 Vbeta and 13 Jbeta primers. Assay: immunoSEQ multiplex PCR; the TCRdb copy retains only in-frame clones and omits some. Listed are tens of thousands of clones; approximately 5% falls within the top ten. Trimming pared 5 bases from V and 1 base from J, leaving 9 bases between. The CDR3 runs to 13 residues. Germline values: CDR1 SGHVS, CDR2 FQNEAQ. With respect to this clone: Its antigen is unknown.

Sequenced sample: PBMCs. The receptor's source is a man aged 30 to 45 in good health and CMV-seropositive. V usage is TRBV7-8 and J usage is TRBJ2-7; maybe TRBD1 (7 bases). The chain's CDR3 is CASSAGQSYEQYF. The CDR3, as DNA: TGTGCCAGCAGCGCGGGACAGTCCTACGAGCAGTACTTC.